This is a list of T cell receptor beta chains from one sample in a study of identical twins. TCRdb passed the 5' RACE reads through MiXCR, listing each CDR3 protein once. This table holds hundreds of thousands of distinct CDR3 sequences, roughly 6.6% found once. The data also belong to a second study, concerning yellow fever vaccine responses in identical twins.

Sample: PBMCs. The receptor source for this set is a woman aged 18-29 years in good health. The CDR3 runs from the conserved cysteine through the conserved F or W. Each record gives: V gene, J gene, clone size, D gene, CDR3 protein, CDR3 DNA. D genes are given only for firm matches. Size values are once, few and many counts, or a class for expanded clones, and some rows have none.

V: TRBV6-5
J: TRBJ2-6
size: NA
D: TRBD1
CDR3: CASSYSGTGHSGANVLTF
DNA: TGTGCCAGCAGTTACTCCGGGACAGGACACTCTGGGGCCAACGTCCTGACTTTC

V: TRBV7-3
J: TRBJ2-3
size: few
D: NA
CDR3: CASSLTVQGPTDTQYF
DNA: TGTGCCAGCAGCTTAACGGTACAGGGCCCCACAGATACGCAGTATTTT

V: TRBV20-1
J: TRBJ2-1
size: many
D: NA
CDR3: CSARARGLLNEQFF
DNA: TGCAGTGCTAGAGCTCGGGGACTCCTGAATGAGCAGTTCTTC

V: TRBV6-1
J: TRBJ1-5
size: few
D: TRBD1
CDR3: CASRSGTGNQPQHF
DNA: TGTGCCAGCCGGTCCGGGACAGGGAATCAGCCCCAGCATTTT

V: TRBV3-1
J: TRBJ2-7
size: NA
D: TRBD1
CDR3: CASSPGTGVVEQYF
DNA: TGTGCCAGCAGCCCCGGGACAGGGGTTGTCGAGCAGTACTTC

V: TRBV12-3/TRBV12-4
J: TRBJ2-1
size: NA
D: NA
CDR3: CASSLLEQGHSYNEQFF
DNA: TGTGCCAGCAGTTTACTTGAACAGGGCCATTCCTACAATGAGCAGTTCTTC

V: TRBV9
J: TRBJ2-7
size: NA
D: NA
CDR3: CASSVVYNSEQYF
DNA: TGTGCCAGCAGCGTAGTCTACAACTCCGAGCAGTACTTC

V: TRBV7-2
J: TRBJ1-5
size: many
D: NA
CDR3: CASSRPGDRRNQPQHF
DNA: TGTGCCAGCAGCCGCCCGGGAGACAGGCGCAATCAGCCCCAGCATTTT

V: TRBV19
J: TRBJ2-3
size: many
D: TRBD2
CDR3: CATEGLAGGTDTQYF
DNA: TGTGCCACCGAGGGACTAGCGGGAGGCACAGATACGCAGTATTTT

V: TRBV12-3/TRBV12-4
J: TRBJ1-5
size: many
D: NA
CDR3: CASSLVVGSNQPQHF
DNA: TGTGCCAGCAGTTTAGTAGTGGGTAGCAATCAGCCCCAGCATTTT

V: TRBV2
J: TRBJ2-5
size: many
D: NA
CDR3: CASSRGQETQYF
DNA: TGTGCCAGCAGTCGGGGGCAAGAGACCCAGTACTTC

V: TRBV12-3/TRBV12-4
J: TRBJ2-3
size: NA
D: TRBD2
CDR3: CASSQRTSGSYTQYF
DNA: TGTGCCAGCAGTCAAAGGACTAGCGGGAGTTATACGCAGTATTTT

V: TRBV6-5
J: TRBJ2-6
size: NA
D: TRBD1
CDR3: CASSFQTGIFSGANVLTF
DNA: TGTGCCAGCAGTTTTCAGACAGGGATCTTCTCTGGGGCCAACGTCCTGACTTTC

V: TRBV12-3/TRBV12-4
J: TRBJ2-1
size: few
D: TRBD2
CDR3: CASSQTSGRTIYNEQFF
DNA: TGTGCCAGCAGTCAGACTAGCGGGAGAACAATTTACAATGAGCAGTTCTTC

V: TRBV12-3/TRBV12-4
J: TRBJ2-5
size: NA
D: TRBD1
CDR3: CASSLGTAATQYF
DNA: TGTGCCAGCAGTTTGGGGACAGCCGCGACCCAGTACTTC

V: TRBV12-3/TRBV12-4
J: TRBJ2-1
size: NA
D: NA
CDR3: CASTLGGDEQFF
DNA: TGTGCCAGCACCCTGGGTGGGGATGAGCAGTTCTTC

V: TRBV12-3/TRBV12-4
J: TRBJ2-1
size: NA
D: NA
CDR3: CASIRDESYNEQFF
DNA: TGTGCCAGCATCCGGGACGAATCCTACAATGAGCAGTTCTTC

V: TRBV5-5
J: TRBJ2-3
size: few
D: NA
CDR3: CASSPRLSSTDTQYF
DNA: TGTGCCAGCAGCCCGAGGCTTTCTAGCACAGATACGCAGTATTTT

V: TRBV7-2
J: TRBJ2-1
size: NA
D: TRBD2
CDR3: CASSLFAGEQNEQFF
DNA: TGTGCCAGCAGCTTATTCGCGGGGGAGCAAAATGAGCAGTTCTTC

V: TRBV9
J: TRBJ2-3
size: NA
D: TRBD2
CDR3: CASSPRSGAGTDTQYF
DNA: TGTGCCAGCAGCCCCAGGTCGGGAGCGGGGACAGATACGCAGTATTTT

V: TRBV29-1
J: TRBJ2-3
size: NA
D: TRBD2
CDR3: CSVEDLGRGTDTQYF
DNA: TGCAGCGTTGAAGATCTGGGGAGGGGCACAGATACGCAGTATTTT

V: TRBV7-2
J: TRBJ2-7
size: few
D: NA
CDR3: CASSFRGLSYEQYF
DNA: TGTGCCAGCAGCTTTCGCGGGTTGTCCTACGAGCAGTACTTC

V: TRBV20-1
J: TRBJ1-5
size: NA
D: TRBD1
CDR3: CSALPGTGVNQPQHF
DNA: TGCAGTGCATTACCTGGGACAGGGGTGAATCAGCCCCAGCATTTT

V: TRBV3-1
J: TRBJ2-1
size: NA
D: TRBD2
CDR3: CASSQGASGRASSYNEQFF
DNA: TGTGCCAGCAGCCAAGGGGCTAGCGGGAGGGCCAGCTCCTACAATGAGCAGTTCTTC

V: TRBV6-1
J: TRBJ2-1
size: many
D: NA
CDR3: CASSLTDSSYNEQFF
DNA: TGTGCCAGCAGTCTAACGGACTCCTCCTACAATGAGCAGTTCTTC

V: TRBV24-1
J: TRBJ2-1
size: NA
D: NA
CDR3: CATSGSLSSYNEQFF
DNA: TGTGCCACTTCCGGGAGCTTAAGCTCCTACAATGAGCAGTTCTTC

V: TRBV12-3/TRBV12-4
J: TRBJ2-1
size: few
D: NA
CDR3: CASSLVALAGSSYNEQFF
DNA: TGTGCCAGCAGTTTAGTCGCTCTGGCGGGTAGCTCCTACAATGAGCAGTTCTTC

V: TRBV20-1
J: TRBJ2-5
size: NA
D: NA
CDR3: CSAQRTLQETQYF
DNA: TGCAGTGCTCAGAGGACCCTTCAAGAGACCCAGTACTTC

V: TRBV6-8
J: TRBJ2-1
size: NA
D: NA
CDR3: CASSYRWGSADNEQFF
DNA: TGTGCCAGCTCTTACCGATGGGGTAGCGCGGACAATGAGCAGTTCTTC

V: TRBV7-8
J: TRBJ2-1
size: few
D: NA
CDR3: CASSWRQYNEQFF
DNA: TGTGCCAGCAGCTGGCGACAGTACAATGAGCAGTTCTTC

V: TRBV12-3/TRBV12-4
J: TRBJ2-7
size: many
D: NA
CDR3: CASSLSGPYEQYF
DNA: TGTGCCAGCAGTTTATCCGGGCCTTACGAGCAGTACTTC

V: TRBV12-3/TRBV12-4
J: TRBJ1-2
size: many
D: NA
CDR3: CASSRTAIFYTF
DNA: TGTGCCAGCAGCCGGACAGCCATTTTCTACACCTTC

V: TRBV12-3/TRBV12-4
J: TRBJ2-3
size: NA
D: TRBD2
CDR3: CASRPAGDADTQYF
DNA: TGTGCCAGCAGGCCAGCGGGGGACGCGGATACGCAGTATTTT

V: TRBV10-2
J: TRBJ2-2
size: NA
D: NA
CDR3: CASSAGYGGELFF
DNA: TGCGCCAGCAGTGCCGGGTACGGCGGGGAGCTGTTTTTT

V: TRBV9
J: TRBJ2-7
size: many
D: TRBD1
CDR3: CASSRTGAAPYEQYF
DNA: TGTGCCAGCAGCCGAACAGGGGCCGCACCCTACGAGCAGTACTTC

V: TRBV12-3/TRBV12-4
J: TRBJ2-2
size: many
D: TRBD2
CDR3: CASSLVRSRGGTGELFF
DNA: TGTGCCAGCAGTTTAGTACGGTCTCGGGGGGGCACCGGGGAGCTGTTTTTT

V: TRBV24-1
J: TRBJ1-2
size: many
D: NA
CDR3: CATSDLEGFEGYTF
DNA: TGTGCCACCAGTGATTTGGAGGGGTTTGAGGGCTACACCTTC